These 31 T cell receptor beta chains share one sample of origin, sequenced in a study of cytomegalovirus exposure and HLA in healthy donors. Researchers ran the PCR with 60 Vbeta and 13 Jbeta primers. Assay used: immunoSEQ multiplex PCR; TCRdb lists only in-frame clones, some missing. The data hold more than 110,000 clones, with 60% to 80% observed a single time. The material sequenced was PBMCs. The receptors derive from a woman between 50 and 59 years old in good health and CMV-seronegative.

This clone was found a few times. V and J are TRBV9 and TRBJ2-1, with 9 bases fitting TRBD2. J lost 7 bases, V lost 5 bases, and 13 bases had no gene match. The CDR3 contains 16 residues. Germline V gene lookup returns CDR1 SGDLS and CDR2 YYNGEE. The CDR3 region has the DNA TGTGCCAGCAGTTTTACCCCGGGACTAGCTAGGAATGAGCAGTTCTTC. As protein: CASSFTPGLARNEQFF.

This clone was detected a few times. CDR3 coding DNA: TGTGCCAGCACTAATACGGACACTGAAGCTTTCTTT. This encodes CASTNTDTEAFF. The chain recombines TRBV21-1 with TRBJ1-1. TRBV21-1 is recorded as a pseudogene. CDR3 length equals 12 residues.

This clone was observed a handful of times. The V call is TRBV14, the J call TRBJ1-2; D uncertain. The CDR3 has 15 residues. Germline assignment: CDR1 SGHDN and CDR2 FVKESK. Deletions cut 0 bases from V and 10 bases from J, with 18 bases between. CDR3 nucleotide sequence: TGTGCCAGCAGCCAAGAAGCCTCTACGTCGACAATCTACACCTTC. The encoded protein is CASSQEASTSTIYTF.

The CDR3, as DNA: TGTGCCAGCAGCTCGATAGGGGGCCGGGGTGGAGAGAGCTACACCTTC. Its translation is CASSSIGGRGGESYTF. V is TRBV7-2 and J is TRBJ1-2, with 7 bases that match TRBD1. CDR1 is SGHTA, CDR2 FQGNSA, per germline. The length of the CDR3 is 16 residues. V shed 4 bases and J 9 bases; nucleotides not matched to a gene: 17.

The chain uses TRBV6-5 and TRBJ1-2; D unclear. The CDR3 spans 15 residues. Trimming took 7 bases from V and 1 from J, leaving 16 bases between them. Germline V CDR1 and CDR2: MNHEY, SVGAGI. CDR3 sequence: CASTPFSTLNYGYTF. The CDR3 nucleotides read TGTGCCAGCACCCCCTTCTCGACACTTAACTATGGCTACACCTTC.

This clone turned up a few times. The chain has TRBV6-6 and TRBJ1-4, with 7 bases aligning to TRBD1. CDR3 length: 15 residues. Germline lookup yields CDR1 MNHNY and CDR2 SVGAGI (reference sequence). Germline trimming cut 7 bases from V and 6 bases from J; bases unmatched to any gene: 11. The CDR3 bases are TGTGCCAGCACCTCGAGAGGGGGCGCGGATGAAAAACTGTTTTTT. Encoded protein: CASTSRGGADEKLFF.

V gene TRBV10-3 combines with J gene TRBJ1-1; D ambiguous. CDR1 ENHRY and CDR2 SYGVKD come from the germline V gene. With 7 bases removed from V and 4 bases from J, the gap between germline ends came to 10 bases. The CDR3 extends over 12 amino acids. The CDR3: CAITAGGTEAFF. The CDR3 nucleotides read TGTGCCATCACGGCGGGCGGCACTGAAGCTTTCTTT.

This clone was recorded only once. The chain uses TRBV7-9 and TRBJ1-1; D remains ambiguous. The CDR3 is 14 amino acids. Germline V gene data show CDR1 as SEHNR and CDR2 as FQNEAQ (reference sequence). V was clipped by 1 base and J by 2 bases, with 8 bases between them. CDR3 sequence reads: CASSLGLVNTEAFF. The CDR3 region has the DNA TGTGCCAGCAGCTTAGGACTGGTAAACACTGAAGCTTTCTTT. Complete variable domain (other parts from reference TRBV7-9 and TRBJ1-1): DTGVSQNPRHKITKRGQNVTFRCDPISEHNRLYWYRQTLGQGPEFLTYFQNEAQLEKSRLLSDRFSAERPKGSFSTLEIQRTEQGDSAMYLCASSLGLVNTEAFFGQGTRLTVV.

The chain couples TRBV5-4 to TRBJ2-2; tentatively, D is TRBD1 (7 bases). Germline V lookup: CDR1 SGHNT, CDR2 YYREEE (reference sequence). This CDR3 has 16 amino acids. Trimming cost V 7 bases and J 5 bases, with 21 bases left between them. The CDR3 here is CASAPLRGAGTGELFF. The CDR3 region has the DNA TGTGCCAGCGCCCCTCTCAGGGGGGCGGGAACCGGGGAGCTGTTTTTT.

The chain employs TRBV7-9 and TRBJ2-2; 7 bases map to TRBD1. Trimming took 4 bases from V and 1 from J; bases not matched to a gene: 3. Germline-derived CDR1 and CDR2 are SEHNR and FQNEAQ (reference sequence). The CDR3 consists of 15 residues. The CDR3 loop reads CASSSRDRNTGELFF. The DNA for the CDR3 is TGTGCCAGCAGCTCCCGGGACAGGAACACCGGGGAGCTGTTTTTT.

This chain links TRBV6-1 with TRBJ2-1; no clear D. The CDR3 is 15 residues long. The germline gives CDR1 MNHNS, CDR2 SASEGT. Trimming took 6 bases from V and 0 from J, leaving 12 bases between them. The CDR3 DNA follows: TGTGCCAGCAGCCCTACTCGAAGCTCCTACAATGAGCAGTTCTTC. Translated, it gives CASSPTRSSYNEQFF.

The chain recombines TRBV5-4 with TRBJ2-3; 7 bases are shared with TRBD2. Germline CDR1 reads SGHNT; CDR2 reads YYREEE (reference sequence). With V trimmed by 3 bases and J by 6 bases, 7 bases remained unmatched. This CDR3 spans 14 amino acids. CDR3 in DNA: TGTGCCAGCAGCTGGGGGGGAGGGGATGATACGCAGTATTTT. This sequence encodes CASSWGGGDDTQYF.

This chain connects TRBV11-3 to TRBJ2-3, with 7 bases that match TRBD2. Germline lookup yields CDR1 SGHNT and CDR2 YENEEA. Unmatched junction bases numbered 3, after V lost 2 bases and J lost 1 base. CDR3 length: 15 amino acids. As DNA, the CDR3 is TGTGCCAGCAGCTTATCGGCGGGAGGCACAGATACGCAGTATTTT. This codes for CASSLSAGGTDTQYF.

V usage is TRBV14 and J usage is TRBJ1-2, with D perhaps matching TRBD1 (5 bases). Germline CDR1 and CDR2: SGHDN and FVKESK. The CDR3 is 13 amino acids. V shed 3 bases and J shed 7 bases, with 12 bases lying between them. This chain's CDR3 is CASSHRAEGGYTF. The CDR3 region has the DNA TGTGCCAGCAGCCACAGGGCAGAAGGTGGCTACACCTTC.

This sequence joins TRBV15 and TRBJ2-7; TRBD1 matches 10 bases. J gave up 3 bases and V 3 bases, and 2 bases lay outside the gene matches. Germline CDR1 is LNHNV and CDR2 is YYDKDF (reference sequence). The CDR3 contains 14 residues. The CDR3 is CATSSWDRGYEQYF. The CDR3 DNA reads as TGTGCCACCAGCAGTTGGGACAGGGGCTACGAGCAGTACTTC.

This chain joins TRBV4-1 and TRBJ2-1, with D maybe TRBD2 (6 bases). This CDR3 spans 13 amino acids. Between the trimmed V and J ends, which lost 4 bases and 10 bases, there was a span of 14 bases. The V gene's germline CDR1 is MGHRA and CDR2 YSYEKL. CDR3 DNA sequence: TGCGCCAGCAGCCTACCCCGCGGAGGGGAGCAGTTCTTC. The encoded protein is CASSLPRGGEQFF.

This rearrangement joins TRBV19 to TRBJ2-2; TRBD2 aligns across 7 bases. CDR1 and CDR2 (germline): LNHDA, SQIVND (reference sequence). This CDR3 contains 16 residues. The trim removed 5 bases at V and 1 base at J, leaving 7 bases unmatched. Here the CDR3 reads CASSFSGRENTGELFF. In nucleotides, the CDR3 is TGTGCCAGTAGTTTCTCAGGGAGGGAGAACACCGGGGAGCTGTTTTTT.

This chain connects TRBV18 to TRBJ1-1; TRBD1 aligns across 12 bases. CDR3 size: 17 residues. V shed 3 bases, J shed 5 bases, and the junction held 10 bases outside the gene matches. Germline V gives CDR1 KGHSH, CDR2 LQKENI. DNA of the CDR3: TGTGCCAGCTCACCGTCCCGGGACAGGGGGCGTGGGACTGAAGCTTTCTTT. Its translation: CASSPSRDRGRGTEAFF.

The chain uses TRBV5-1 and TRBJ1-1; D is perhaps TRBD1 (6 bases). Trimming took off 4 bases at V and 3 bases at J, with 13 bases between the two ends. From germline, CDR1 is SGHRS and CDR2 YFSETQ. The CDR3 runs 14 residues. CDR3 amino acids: CASSPSPGDTEAFF. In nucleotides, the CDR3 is TGCGCCAGCAGCCCCAGTCCAGGGGACACTGAAGCTTTCTTT.

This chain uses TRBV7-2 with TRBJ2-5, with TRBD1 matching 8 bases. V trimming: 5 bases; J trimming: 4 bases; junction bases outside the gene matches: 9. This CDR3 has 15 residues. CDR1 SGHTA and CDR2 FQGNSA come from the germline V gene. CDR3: CASSPSRDRRETQYF. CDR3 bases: TGTGCCAGCAGCCCCAGCAGGGACAGGAGAGAGACCCAGTACTTC. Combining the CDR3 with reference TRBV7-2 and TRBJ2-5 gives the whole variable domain GAGVSQSPSNKVTEKGKDVELRCDPISGHTALYWYRQSLGQGLEFLIYFQGNSAPDKSGLPSDRFSAERTGGSVSTLTIQRTQQEDSAVYLCASSPSRDRRETQYFGPGTRLLVL.

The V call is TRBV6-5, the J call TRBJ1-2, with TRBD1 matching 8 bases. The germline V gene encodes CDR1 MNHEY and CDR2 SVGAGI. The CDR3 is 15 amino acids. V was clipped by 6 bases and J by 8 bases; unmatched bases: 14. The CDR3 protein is CASSPLDRGVWGYTF. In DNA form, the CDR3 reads TGTGCCAGCAGCCCTCTCGACAGGGGAGTATGGGGCTACACCTTC.

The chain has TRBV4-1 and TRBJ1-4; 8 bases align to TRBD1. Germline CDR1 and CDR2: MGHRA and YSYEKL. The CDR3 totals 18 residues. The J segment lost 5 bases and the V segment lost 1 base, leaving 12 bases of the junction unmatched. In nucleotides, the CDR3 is TGCGCCAGCAGCCAAGGGCCGACAGGGGAACAAAGGAATGAAAAACTGTTTTTT. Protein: CASSQGPTGEQRNEKLFF.

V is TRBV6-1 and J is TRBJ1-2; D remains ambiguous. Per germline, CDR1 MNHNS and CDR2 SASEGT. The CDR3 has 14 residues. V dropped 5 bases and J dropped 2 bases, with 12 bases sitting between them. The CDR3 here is CASSRHGENYGYTF. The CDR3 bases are TGTGCCAGCAGTCGACACGGGGAGAACTATGGCTACACCTTC.

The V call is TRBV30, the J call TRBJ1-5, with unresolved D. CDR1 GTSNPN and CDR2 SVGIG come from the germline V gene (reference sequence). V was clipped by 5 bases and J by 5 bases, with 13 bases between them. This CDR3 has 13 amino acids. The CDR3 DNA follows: TGTGCCTGGGCCCCGTCAGTTGATCAGCCCCAGCATTTT. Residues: CAWAPSVDQPQHF. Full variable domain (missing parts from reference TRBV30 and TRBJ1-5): SQTIHQWPATLVQPVGSPLSLECTVEGTSNPNLYWYRQAAGRGLQLLFYSVGIGQISSEVPQNLSASRPQDRQFILSSKKLLLSDSGFYLCAWAPSVDQPQHFGDGTRLSIL.

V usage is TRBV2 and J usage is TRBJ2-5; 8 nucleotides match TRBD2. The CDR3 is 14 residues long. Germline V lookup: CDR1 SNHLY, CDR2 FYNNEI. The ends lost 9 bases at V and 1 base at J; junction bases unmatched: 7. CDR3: CASTMRGAQETQYF. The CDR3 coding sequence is TGTGCCAGTACGATGCGGGGGGCCCAAGAGACCCAGTACTTC. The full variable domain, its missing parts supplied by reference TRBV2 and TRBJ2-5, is EPEVTQTPSHQVTQMGQEVILRCVPISNHLYFYWYRQILGQKVEFLVSFYNNEISEKSEIFDDQFSVERPDGSNFTLKIRSTKLEDSAMYFCASTMRGAQETQYFGPGTRLLVL.

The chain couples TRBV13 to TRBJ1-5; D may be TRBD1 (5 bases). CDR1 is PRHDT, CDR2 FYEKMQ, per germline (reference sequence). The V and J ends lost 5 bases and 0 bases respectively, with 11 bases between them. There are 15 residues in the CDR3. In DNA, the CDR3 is TGTGCCAGCAGCAGTCGACAGATTAGCAATCAGCCCCAGCATTTT. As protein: CASSSRQISNQPQHF. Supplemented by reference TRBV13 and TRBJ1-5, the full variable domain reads AAGVIQSPRHLIKEKRETATLKCYPIPRHDTVYWYQQGPGQDPQFLISFYEKMQSDKGSIPDRFSAQQFSDYHSELNMSSLELGDSALYFCASSSRQISNQPQHFGDGTRLSIL.

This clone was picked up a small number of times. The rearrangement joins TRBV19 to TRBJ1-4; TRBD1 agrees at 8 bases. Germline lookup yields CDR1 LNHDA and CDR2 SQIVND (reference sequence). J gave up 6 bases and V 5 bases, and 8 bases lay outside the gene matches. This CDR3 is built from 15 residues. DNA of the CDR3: TGTGCCAGTAGTGACAGGGGAAGCGGTGATGAAAAACTGTTTTTT. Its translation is CASSDRGSGDEKLFF.

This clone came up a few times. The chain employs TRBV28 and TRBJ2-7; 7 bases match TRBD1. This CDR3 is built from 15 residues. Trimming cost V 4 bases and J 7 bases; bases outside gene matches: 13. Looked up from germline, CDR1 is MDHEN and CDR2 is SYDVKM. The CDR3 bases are TGTGCCAGCAGTTACCCTTCGACAGGGCGGAGGGAGCAGTACTTC. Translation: CASSYPSTGRREQYF.

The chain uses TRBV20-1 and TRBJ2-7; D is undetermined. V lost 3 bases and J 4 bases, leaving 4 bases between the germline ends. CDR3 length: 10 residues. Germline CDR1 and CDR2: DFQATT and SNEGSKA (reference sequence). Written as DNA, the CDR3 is TGCAGTGCTAGGAGATACGAGCAGTACTTC. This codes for CSARRYEQYF.

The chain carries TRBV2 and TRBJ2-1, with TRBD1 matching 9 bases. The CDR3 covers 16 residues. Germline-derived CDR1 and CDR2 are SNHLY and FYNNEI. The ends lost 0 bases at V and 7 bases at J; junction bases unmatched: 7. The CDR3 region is CASSEAARDRVNEQFF. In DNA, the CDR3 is TGTGCCAGCAGTGAAGCGGCTAGGGACAGGGTAAATGAGCAGTTCTTC.

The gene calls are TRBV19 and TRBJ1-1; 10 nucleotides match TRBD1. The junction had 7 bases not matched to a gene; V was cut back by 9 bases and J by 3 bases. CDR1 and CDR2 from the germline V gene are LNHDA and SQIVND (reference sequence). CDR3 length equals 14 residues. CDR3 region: CASKSDRGYTEAFF. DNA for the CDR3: TGTGCCAGCAAATCGGACAGGGGGTACACTGAAGCTTTCTTT.